The source of this T cell receptor (beta chain) is a study of shared clonotypes between healthy human individuals. CDR1 SGHKS and CDR2 YYEKEE come from the germline V gene (reference sequence). This CDR3 region has 16 residues. J was trimmed by 0 bases and V by 4 bases; bases with no gene match: 4. Donation came from healthy HIV-negative adults that had no recent acute infections or vaccinations. The deep-level immunoSEQ assay was used. Template amounts of around 270 ng DNA, approximately 30,000 T cell genomes, were employed in unsorted PBMC replicate PCRs. Unsorted PBMCs provided DNA that was sequenced on ten immunoSEQ deep assay plates. Sequencing was performed with immunoSEQ multiplex PCR; in TCRdb, only in-frame clones are kept and a portion is missing. In the table there are about half a million clones, roughly 78% of which are singletons.

This rearrangement joins TRBV5-5 to TRBJ2-5; TRBD2 matches at 12 bases. The source is a woman in her thirties or forties in good health. Some clones in this sample may be carry-over from other donors' samples. The sample taken for sequencing was PBMCs. For the CDR3, the DNA is TGTGCCAGCAGCCAGGGACTAGCGGGTAACCAAGAGACCCAGTACTTC. Its translation: CASSQGLAGNQETQYF.